One T cell receptor (beta chain) is described in this entry. This sample stems from a study of CD8 T cells in Susac syndrome. Reverse transcription of about 0.5 to 1 ug RNA was carried out with random hexamers. In TCRdb, the immunoSEQ multiplex PCR reads were re-called with MiXCR into one record per CDR3 protein. The table lists around 130,000 distinct CDR3 sequences, roughly 95% of them singletons. The TCR originated in a human donor in good health. The source material was CD4+ T cells from PBMCs.

Here the CDR3 DNA reads TGTGCCAGCAGCGCCGGAGGTACCAGAGTGGAGCAGTACTTC. Residues: CASSAGGTRVEQYF. The J gene is TRBJ2-7, the V gene TRBV5-6; the D gene is possibly TRBD2 (5 bases). Trimming took off 4 bases at V and 7 bases at J, with 18 bases between the two ends. The germline V gene has CDR1 SGHDT and CDR2 YYEEEE. This CDR3 comprises 14 residues.